A selection of T cell receptor beta chains follows, all from one sample in a study of cytomegalovirus exposure and HLA in healthy donors. The repertoire was sequenced with immunoSEQ multiplex PCR; TCRdb's copy has only in-frame clones and lacks some. The sample records about 120,000 clones, around 77% being singletons. The specimen sequenced was PBMCs. All receptors come from a man aged 35 to 55 in good health and CMV-seropositive. Both conserved end residues are part of each CDR3. A D gene is named only where the DNA matches it firmly. A clone size is listed for some rows: how often the clone was seen (once, few, many), or a class if it is expanded.

clone size	V gene	D gene	J gene	CDR3 protein	CDR3 DNA
NA	TRBV27	TRBD1	TRBJ1-2	CASGRGTGQSYTF	TGTGCCAGCGGCCGAGGGACAGGGCAGTCCTACACCTTC
NA	TRBV7-2	NA	TRBJ2-5	CASSKRDTQETQYF	TGTGCCAGCAGCAAGCGGGACACACAAGAGACCCAGTACTTC
NA	TRBV7-2	NA	TRBJ2-1	CASSLVGGRPYNEQFF	TGTGCCAGCAGCTTAGTAGGAGGACGGCCCTACAATGAGCAGTTCTTC
NA	TRBV18	NA	TRBJ2-7	CASSHKQGSPYEQYF	TGTGCCAGCTCCCACAAACAGGGATCCCCTTACGAGCAGTACTTC
NA	TRBV5-4	TRBD2	TRBJ2-3	CASTASGGAYTQYF	TGTGCCAGCACCGCTAGCGGGGGGGCATATACGCAGTATTTT
NA	TRBV27	TRBD1	TRBJ1-5	CASSWTGGQPQHF	TGTGCCAGCAGTTGGACAGGGGGACAGCCCCAGCATTTT
NA	TRBV6-1	NA	TRBJ2-1	CASKERNSYNEQFF	TGTGCCAGCAAGGAGCGAAACTCCTACAATGAGCAGTTCTTC
NA	TRBV5-1	TRBD2	TRBJ2-5	CASSFMIAGGVVQETQYF	TGCGCCAGCAGCTTTATGATAGCGGGGGGCGTGGTACAAGAGACCCAGTACTTC
NA	TRBV4-3	NA	TRBJ1-5	CASSQGLSEGREVQPQHF	TGCGCCAGCAGCCAAGGACTAAGTGAGGGCAGGGAGGTTCAGCCCCAGCATTTT
few	TRBV9	NA	TRBJ1-3	CASSVDYSGNTIYF	TGTGCCAGCAGCGTAGACTACTCTGGAAACACCATATATTTT
once	TRBV9	NA	TRBJ1-1	CASSVAGGPNTEAFF	TGTGCCAGCAGCGTAGCGGGGGGACCGAACACTGAAGCTTTCTTT
NA	TRBV5-1	NA	TRBJ1-2	CASSLDEEGPRDYGYTF	TGCGCCAGCAGCTTGGATGAAGAAGGGCCGCGGGACTATGGCTACACCTTC
NA	TRBV29-1	NA	TRBJ1-4	CSVEDPGTNEKLFF	TGCAGCGTTGAAGATCCGGGAACTAATGAAAAACTGTTTTTT
NA	TRBV4-1	TRBD1	TRBJ2-7	CASSQTDRGEYEQYF	TGCGCCAGCAGCCAGACGGACAGGGGGGAGTACGAGCAGTACTTC
NA	TRBV27	NA	TRBJ2-3	CASSLSSHGAPQYF	TGTGCCAGCAGTTTATCGAGCCACGGTGCTCCGCAGTATTTT
NA	TRBV7-2	TRBD2	TRBJ2-1	CASSPRVGGFYNEQFF	TGTGCCAGCAGCCCCAGGGTCGGGGGGTTCTACAATGAGCAGTTCTTC
NA	TRBV30	NA	TRBJ2-3	CAWSEVRAGSTDTQYF	TGTGCCTGGTCGGAGGTGAGGGCCGGTAGCACAGATACGCAGTATTTT
NA	TRBV18	NA	TRBJ1-1	CASSQGGGRANTEAFF	TGTGCCAGCTCACAAGGGGGGGGACGCGCGAACACTGAAGCTTTCTTT
few	TRBV28	TRBD1	TRBJ1-4	CASSRPSTGQSGKLFF	TGTGCCAGCAGCCGGCCCTCGACAGGGCAGTCCGGAAAACTGTTTTTT
NA	TRBV7-9	NA	TRBJ2-1	CASAYNEQFF	TGTGCCTCGGCCTACAATGAGCAGTTCTTC
few	TRBV14	NA	TRBJ2-5	CASSQDLPRTQYF	TGTGCCAGCAGCCAAGACCTTCCGAGGACCCAGTACTTC
NA	TRBV19	NA	TRBJ1-2	CASSIAPGTNYGYTF	TGTGCCAGTAGTATAGCACCAGGGACTAACTATGGCTACACCTTC
once	TRBV7-2	NA	TRBJ1-6	CASSLGRGLHF	TGTGCCAGCAGCTTAGGCAGGGGCCTCCACTTT
few	TRBV5-1	NA	TRBJ2-1	CASSSLVLARVGNEQFF	TGCGCCAGCAGCTCCTTAGTTCTAGCACGCGTGGGGAATGAGCAGTTCTTC
few	TRBV15	NA	TRBJ1-6	CATSGTSYNSPLHF	TGTGCCACCAGCGGCACCTCCTATAATTCACCCCTCCACTTT
NA	TRBV4-1	TRBD2	TRBJ2-3	CASSLGGGARDTQYF	TGCGCCAGCAGCCTCGGCGGGGGGGCGAGAGATACGCAGTATTTT
NA	TRBV5-1	NA	TRBJ1-2	CASSFGQSAGGYTF	TGCGCCAGCAGCTTTGGGCAATCGGCGGGTGGCTACACCTTC
NA	TRBV14	TRBD2	TRBJ2-1	CASSPGLVTNEQFF	TGTGCCAGCAGCCCGGGACTAGTCACCAATGAGCAGTTCTTC
once	TRBV28	NA	TRBJ1-3	CASTKAGAQGNTIYF	TGTGCCAGCACAAAGGCGGGCGCTCAAGGAAACACCATATATTTT
many	TRBV4-3	TRBD2	TRBJ2-5	CASSQVAGGHETQYF	TGCGCCAGCAGCCAAGTGGCGGGGGGGCATGAGACCCAGTACTTC
NA	TRBV15	NA	TRBJ2-7	CATSRDLYEQYF	TGTGCCACCAGCAGAGATCTCTACGAGCAGTACTTC
NA	TRBV2	TRBD1	TRBJ1-5	CASRDRGDSNQPQHF	TGTGCCAGCAGAGACAGGGGCGATAGCAATCAGCCCCAGCATTTT
NA	TRBV7-3	NA	TRBJ2-7	CASSRTGSSYEQYF	TGTGCCAGCAGCCGGACGGGGAGCTCCTACGAGCAGTACTTC
NA	TRBV10-3	NA	TRBJ1-3	CATHEPPGAGNTIYF	TGTGCCACCCATGAACCCCCAGGGGCTGGAAACACCATATATTTT
NA	TRBV11-2	NA	TRBJ1-2	CASREDTYGYTF	TGTGCCAGCAGAGAGGATACCTATGGCTACACCTTC
once	TRBV15	TRBD2	TRBJ2-3	CATSRPRGVKTFGDTQYF	TGTGCCACCAGCAGGCCCCGGGGGGTTAAAACCTTCGGGGATACGCAGTATTTT
NA	TRBV4-2	NA	TRBJ2-5	CASSQGGRSQETQYF	TGTGCCAGCAGCCAAGGAGGCCGGTCCCAAGAGACCCAGTACTTC
NA	TRBV30	TRBD1	TRBJ1-5	CAWSRGQVGQPQHF	TGTGCCTGGAGCCGGGGACAGGTCGGTCAGCCCCAGCATTTT
NA	TRBV5-1	TRBD1	TRBJ2-1	CASSLRDRGNEQFF	TGCGCCAGCAGCTTGAGGGACAGGGGCAATGAGCAGTTCTTC
NA	TRBV9	NA	TRBJ2-3	CASSVEWAGASPDTQYF	TGTGCCAGCAGCGTAGAGTGGGCAGGCGCATCCCCAGATACGCAGTATTTT
NA	TRBV5-8	TRBD1	TRBJ1-1	CASGLAPYRGRNEAFF	TGTGCCAGCGGCTTGGCTCCTTACAGGGGGAGAAATGAAGCTTTCTTT